The 17 T cell receptor beta chains presented below share a single source sample, sequenced in a study of cytomegalovirus exposure and HLA in healthy donors. PCR employed 60 Vbeta and 13 Jbeta primers. The protocol was immunoSEQ multiplex PCR, while the TCRdb copy is restricted to in-frame clones and leaves out a portion. The data hold roughly 110,000 clones, with roughly 69% observed a single time. The sequencing sample was made of PBMCs. The receptors shown here come from a human donor in good health.

This clone has more than one count but fewer than ten. This chain joins TRBV7-9 and TRBJ2-2; TRBD2 might be the D (5 bases). This CDR3 has 17 residues. With 1 base removed from V and 8 bases from J, the gap between germline ends came to 20 bases. Germline loops: CDR1 SEHNR, CDR2 FQNEAQ (reference sequence). CDR3: CASSLEKTRTAVGELFF. For the CDR3, the DNA is TGTGCCAGCAGCTTAGAGAAAACTAGGACCGCTGTTGGGGAGCTGTTTTTT.

The chain links TRBV2 to TRBJ1-3, with D possibly TRBD1 on 5 matching bases. Germline CDR1 reads SNHLY; CDR2 reads FYNNEI. Trimming pared 6 bases from V and 4 bases from J, leaving 16 bases between. The CDR3 spans 15 residues. In DNA form, the CDR3 reads TGTGCCAGCAGCATTCGACAGAGCCTAGGAAACACCATATATTTT. Its translation: CASSIRQSLGNTIYF.

In DNA, the CDR3 is TGTGCCAGCAGCTTAACTAGCGGGGGCCCACCGGATACGCAGTATTTT. It is translated as CASSLTSGGPPDTQYF. The chain recombines TRBV7-2 with TRBJ2-3, with TRBD2 matching 11 bases. This CDR3 is built from 16 residues. With V trimmed by 2 bases and J by 6 bases, 7 bases remained unmatched. Germline assignment: CDR1 SGHTA and CDR2 FQGNSA. The full variable domain, its missing parts supplied by reference TRBV7-2 and TRBJ2-3, is GAGVSQSPSNKVTEKGKDVELRCDPISGHTALYWYRQSLGQGLEFLIYFQGNSAPDKSGLPSDRFSAERTGGSVSTLTIQRTQQEDSAVYLCASSLTSGGPPDTQYFGPGTRLTVL.

The chain combines TRBV30 with TRBJ2-4, with D possibly matching TRBD1 (5 bases). Germline CDR1 reads GTSNPN; CDR2 reads SVGIG (reference sequence). Trimming shortened V by 5 bases and J by 5 bases, and 19 bases separated the two germline ends. The CDR3 has 15 amino acids. This CDR3 is CAWSWGRLRENIQYF. The CDR3 nucleotides read TGTGCCTGGTCCTGGGGCAGACTTCGGGAAAACATTCAGTACTTC.

The DNA of the CDR3 is TGTGCCAGCAGTGAGTCAGGGCTGGGCGGCTACACCTTC. It is translated as CASSESGLGGYTF. V is TRBV6-1 and J is TRBJ1-2; TRBD1 might be the D (5 bases). This CDR3 comprises 13 residues. Per germline, CDR1 MNHNS and CDR2 SASEGT. V was cut by 3 bases and J by 8 bases, with 13 bases left in between.

This chain uses TRBV6-1 with TRBJ1-1; D is uncertain. The V gene's germline CDR1 is MNHNS and CDR2 SASEGT. V was shortened by 2 bases and J by 3 bases, with 7 bases between the two germline ends. CDR3 length: 13 residues. The CDR3 DNA sequence: TGTGCCAGCAGTGAACTGGAGGACACTGAAGCTTTCTTT. Amino acid sequence: CASSELEDTEAFF.

The chain combines TRBV19 with TRBJ2-7; TRBD2 aligns across 8 bases. The J segment lost 0 bases and the V segment lost 3 bases, leaving 7 bases of the junction unmatched. CDR3 size: 16 residues. Germline CDR1 reads LNHDA; CDR2 reads SQIVND (reference sequence). The CDR3 loop is CASSIPTSGRSYEQYF. CDR3 in DNA: TGTGCCAGTAGTATCCCTACTAGCGGACGCTCCTACGAGCAGTACTTC.

The V call is TRBV1, the J call TRBJ1-2; the D call of TRBD1 is as the table states it, not checked on the DNA. TRBV1 is assigned pseudogene status. The CDR3 length is 15 residues. Here the CDR3 reads CTSSPGQNLDYGYTF. DNA for the CDR3: TGCACCAGCAGCCCGGGACAGAATCTGGACTATGGCTACACCTTC.

The V and J genes are TRBV5-1 and TRBJ2-5; the match to TRBD1 covers 7 bases. The CDR3 length is 15 residues. Trimming removed 3 bases from V and 5 bases from J; junction bases left unmatched: 10. Germline V gives CDR1 SGHRS, CDR2 YFSETQ. CDR3 nucleotides: TGCGCCAGCAGCTCAACAGGGGCTAGGGAGGAGACCCAGTACTTC. Protein sequence: CASSSTGAREETQYF. The full variable domain, in which reference TRBV5-1 and TRBJ2-5 provide the parts outside the CDR3, is KAGVTQTPRYLIKTRGQQVTLSCSPISGHRSVSWYQQTPGQGLQFLFEYFSETQRNKGNFPGRFSGRQFSNSRSEMNVSTLELGDSALYLCASSSTGAREETQYFGPGTRLLVL.

About this clone: The germline gene is not matched at one end of the junction; a read error may be the cause. The CDR3, as DNA: TGCGCCGTCCGGACAGGGTTTAATTCACCCCTCCACTTT. Amino acids: CAVRTGFNSPLHF. V and J are TRBV30 and TRBJ1-6; 8 bases are shared with TRBD1. The CDR3 consists of 13 residues. CDR1 and CDR2 (germline): GTSNPN, SVGIG (reference sequence).

The rearrangement uses TRBV11-3 and TRBJ1-1; D is ambiguous. CDR1 is SGHNT and CDR2 is YENEEA in the germline V gene. V gave up 3 bases and J gave up 1 base, with 6 bases separating them. CDR3 length equals 13 residues. The CDR3 sequence: CASSFGGNTEAFF. In DNA form, the CDR3 reads TGTGCCAGCAGCTTCGGCGGGAACACTGAAGCTTTCTTT. The whole variable domain, filled in from reference TRBV11-3 and TRBJ1-1, reads EAGVVQSPRYKIIEKKQPVAFWCNPISGHNTLYWYLQNLGQGPELLIRYENEEAVDDSQLPKDRFSAERLKGVDSTLKIQPAELGDSAVYLCASSFGGNTEAFFGQGTRLTVV.

The chain joins TRBV2 to TRBJ1-5; D is perhaps TRBD1 (5 bases). V was clipped by 4 bases and J by 2 bases, with 15 bases between them. The germline gives CDR1 SNHLY, CDR2 FYNNEI. The CDR3 covers 16 residues. CDR3: CASSGQGGSGNQPQHF. CDR3 sequence (DNA): TGTGCCAGCAGTGGCCAGGGAGGGAGTGGCAATCAGCCCCAGCATTTT.

This chain's CDR3 is CASSLASNSNQPQHF. CDR3 nucleotide sequence: TGTGCCAGCAGTTTAGCCAGTAATAGCAATCAGCCCCAGCATTTT. J is TRBJ1-5 and V is TRBV28; D unclear. The CDR3 spans 15 residues. Germline V CDR1 and CDR2: MDHEN, SYDVKM. The ends were cut back, 2 bases at V and 0 bases at J, with 8 bases in the middle. The variable domain in full, completed from reference TRBV28 and TRBJ1-5, reads DVKVTQSSRYLVKRTGEKVFLECVQDMDHENMFWYRQDPGLGLRLIYFSYDVKMKEKGDIPEGYSVSREKKERFSLILESASTNQTSMYLCASSLASNSNQPQHFGDGTRLSIL.

V usage is TRBV7-2 and J usage is TRBJ1-2, with 7 positions matching TRBD1. J gave up 1 base and V 0 bases, and 2 bases lay outside the gene matches. Germline V gene sequence: CDR1 SGHTA, CDR2 FQGNSA. The CDR3 is 15 amino acids. DNA of the CDR3: TGTGCCAGCAGCTTAGCCGGGACAGATAACTATGGCTACACCTTC. This translates into CASSLAGTDNYGYTF.

A few counts support this clone. The gene calls are TRBV6-1 and TRBJ2-5; weak D call: TRBD2 (7 bases). Germline-derived CDR1 and CDR2 are MNHNS and SASEGT. This CDR3 region has 16 residues. Trimming removed 3 bases from V and 4 bases from J, with 18 bases in between. CDR3 amino acids: CASSDPRGANRETQYF. The CDR3 coding sequence is TGTGCCAGCAGTGACCCCCGGGGGGCAAATAGAGAGACCCAGTACTTC.

The V gene is TRBV5-8, the J gene TRBJ2-2; TRBD2 aligns across 8 bases. V was pared by 2 bases and J by 6 bases, with 9 bases of the junction left unmatched. The CDR3 loop spans 16 amino acids. The germline V gene has CDR1 SGHTS and CDR2 YDEGEE. In DNA, the CDR3 is TGTGCCAGCAGCTTCTTTGGGGGACTAGGGTCCGGGGAGCTGTTTTTT. Its translation: CASSFFGGLGSGELFF.

The rearrangement joins TRBV6-6 to TRBJ2-5; the D gene is possibly TRBD2 (5 bases). Germline V gene sequence: CDR1 MNHNY, CDR2 SVGAGI (reference sequence). The CDR3 loop spans 14 amino acids. The V and J ends lost 5 bases and 2 bases respectively, with 12 bases between them. CDR3 nucleotides: TGTGCCAGCAGTCTCCCTGGGAGTCAAGAGACCCAGTACTTC. Translation gives CASSLPGSQETQYF.